The 22 T cell receptor beta chains listed next were all sequenced from one sample in a study of post-analysis software for immune sequencing data. Sequencing libraries made from TCR beta cDNA carried unique molecular identifiers. TCRdb fed the PCR reads into MiXCR, producing one record per CDR3 protein. The sample lists around 160,000 distinct CDR3 sequences; about 34% were seen once. The sequences come from blood, collected after autologous hematopoietic stem cell transplantation. These receptor sequences come from a girl between 10 and 17 years old with multiple sclerosis.

The chain uses TRBV5-1 and TRBJ2-1; 8 nucleotides agree with TRBD1. Trimming removed 4 bases from V and 6 bases from J; junction bases left unmatched: 9. This CDR3 has 15 amino acids. From germline, CDR1 is SGHRS and CDR2 YFSETQ. The CDR3 DNA reads as TGCGCCAGCAGCCCCGGGACAGGCGGCGTCAATGAGCAGTTCTTC. Translated: CASSPGTGGVNEQFF.

The V gene is TRBV29-1, the J gene TRBJ2-4; either TRBD1 or TRBD2 may fit D (6 bases each). The J call may be faulty, since TRBJ2-7 better matches the DNA end. The CDR3 spans 18 residues. Germline V CDR1 and CDR2: SQVTM, ANQGSEA. The CDR3 loop is CSVEVPGAIQCVWYEQYF. The CDR3 DNA follows: TGCAGCGTTGAGGTTCCGGGGGCGATTCAATGCGTCTGGTACGAGCAGTACTTC.

This chain links TRBV20-1 with TRBJ2-3, with TRBD2 matching over 11 bases. After removal of 5 bases from V and 9 bases from J, the junction contained 13 bases not matched to a gene. The CDR3 runs to 15 residues. Per the germline V gene, CDR1 is DFQATT and CDR2 is SNEGSKA (reference sequence). This CDR3 reads CSAPGTSGITTTQYF. The CDR3 coding sequence is TGCAGTGCTCCCGGGACTAGCGGTATTACAACGACGCAGTATTTT.

The rearrangement joins TRBV4-2 to TRBJ2-4, with 7 bases lining up with TRBD1. The germline V gene has CDR1 LGHNA and CDR2 YNFKEQ. After removal of 5 bases from V and 1 base from J, the junction contained 5 bases not matched to a gene. This CDR3 is built from 15 residues. The CDR3 region is CASSTETGAKNIQYF. CDR3 DNA: TGTGCCAGCAGCACGGAGACAGGGGCCAAAAACATTCAGTACTTC.

This clonotype occurred many times. V is TRBV12-3 or TRBV12-4 and J is TRBJ2-7, with D possibly being TRBD2 (6 bases). The ends were cut back, 4 bases at V and 5 bases at J, with 9 bases in the middle. The CDR3 is 12 amino acids. The CDR3 DNA is TGTGCCAGCAGTTGGGACTGGGACGAGCAGTACTTC. The encoded protein is CASSWDWDEQYF.

In this sample, this clonotype turned up a few times. This chain uses TRBV5-5 with TRBJ1-5; the D gene is possibly TRBD1 (5 bases). The CDR3 contains 17 residues. The ends were cut back, 0 bases at V and 1 base at J, with 14 bases in the middle. The germline gives CDR1 SGHKS, CDR2 YYEKEE (reference sequence). Here the CDR3 reads CASSLETIGVSNQPQHF. The CDR3 bases are TGTGCCAGCAGCTTGGAAACGATAGGGGTAAGCAATCAGCCCCAGCATTTT. Supplemented by reference TRBV5-5 and TRBJ1-5, the full variable domain reads DAGVTQSPTHLIKTRGQQVTLRCSPISGHKSVSWYQQVLGQGPQFIFQYYEKEERGRGNFPDRFSARQFPNYSSELNVNALLLGDSALYLCASSLETIGVSNQPQHFGDGTRLSIL.

The chain employs TRBV7-7 and TRBJ2-3, with D perhaps TRBD1 (6 bases). This CDR3 comprises 15 residues. Trimming stripped 5 bases from V and 2 bases from J, with 14 bases between. Germline lookup yields CDR1 SSHAT and CDR2 FNYEAQ (reference sequence). The CDR3 protein is CASSAGQPPTDTQYF. As DNA, the CDR3 is TGTGCCAGCAGCGCTGGACAGCCTCCCACAGATACGCAGTATTTT. The variable domain in full, completed from reference TRBV7-7 and TRBJ2-3, reads GAGVSQSPRYKVTKRGQDVTLRCDPISSHATLYWYQQALGQGPEFLTYFNYEAQPDKSGLPSDRFSAERPEGSISTLTIQRTEQRDSAMYRCASSAGQPPTDTQYFGPGTRLTVL.

V is TRBV6-1 and J is TRBJ2-7; TRBD1 matches at 8 bases. CDR1 and CDR2 (germline): MNHNS, SASEGT. The CDR3 has 14 amino acids. V gave up 1 base and J gave up 3 bases; unmatched junction bases: 2. The CDR3 region has the DNA TGTGCCAGCAGTGAAGTGGGGACAGGCTACGAGCAGTACTTC. This sequence encodes CASSEVGTGYEQYF.

The chain carries TRBV4-1 and TRBJ2-7; 7 positions match TRBD2. V shed 0 bases, J shed 5 bases, and the junction held 7 bases outside the gene matches. The CDR3 extends over 15 amino acids. Germline lookup yields CDR1 MGHRA and CDR2 YSYEKL. CDR3 coding DNA: TGCGCCAGCAGCCAAGAGGCCGGGAGGACCGACGAGCAGTACTTC. Translation gives CASSQEAGRTDEQYF.

This clonotype was seen only once. This chain links TRBV18 with TRBJ2-1; D might be TRBD1 or TRBD2, each matching 5 bases. With 6 bases removed from V and 2 bases from J, the gap between germline ends came to 20 bases. The CDR3 spans 17 residues. Looked up from germline, CDR1 is KGHSH and CDR2 is LQKENI. The CDR3 nucleotides read TGTGCCAGCTCTCCGGGGACCGGCGCGTTTACCTACAATGAGCAGTTCTTC. Translation gives CASSPGTGAFTYNEQFF. Combining the CDR3 with reference TRBV18 and TRBJ2-1 gives the whole variable domain NAGVMQNPRHLVRRRGQEARLRCSPMKGHSHVYWYRQLPEEGLKFMVYLQKENIIDESGMPKERFSAEFPKEGPSILRIQQVVRGDSAAYFCASSPGTGAFTYNEQFFGPGTRLTVL.

The rearrangement uses TRBV4-2 and TRBJ2-3, with TRBD2 identical over 10 bases. The CDR3 sequence is 16 residues long. The ends lost 1 base at V and 3 bases at J; junction bases unmatched: 4. Germline loops: CDR1 LGHNA, CDR2 YNFKEQ. The CDR3 loop is CASSQGSSGGTDTQYF. In nucleotides, the CDR3 is TGTGCCAGCAGCCAAGGATCTAGCGGGGGTACAGATACGCAGTATTTT.

The chain recombines TRBV12-3 or TRBV12-4 with TRBJ2-5; 13 bases agree with TRBD2. CDR3 size: 15 residues. J was trimmed by 7 bases and V by 6 bases; bases with no gene match: 8. CDR3 sequence reads: CASSTGLAGVGTQYF. In nucleotides, the CDR3 is TGTGCCAGCAGCACCGGACTAGCGGGGGTGGGGACCCAGTACTTC.

The chain combines TRBV9 with TRBJ2-1; TRBD2 aligns across 7 bases. CDR1 SGDLS and CDR2 YYNGEE come from the germline V gene. The trim removed 4 bases at V and 9 bases at J, leaving 13 bases unmatched. The CDR3 has 15 residues. CDR3: CASSPRPLGEGEQFF. The CDR3 bases are TGTGCCAGCAGCCCCAGACCACTGGGGGAGGGTGAGCAGTTCTTC.

The gene calls are TRBV6-1 and TRBJ1-1; no firm D call. V was clipped by 8 bases and J by 0 bases, with 10 bases between them. This CDR3 spans 13 amino acids. CDR1 MNHNS and CDR2 SASEGT come from the germline V gene. In DNA, the CDR3 is TGTGCCAGCGGCCCTACCATGAACACTGAAGCTTTCTTT. Its translation: CASGPTMNTEAFF.

The chain combines TRBV6-1 with TRBJ2-4, with 14 nucleotides matching TRBD2. CDR1 is MNHNS and CDR2 is SASEGT in the germline V gene. Germline trimming cut 5 bases from V and 13 bases from J; bases unmatched to any gene: 10. The CDR3 is 15 residues long. The CDR3 coding sequence is TGTGCCAGCAGTCCGTTGGGACTAGCGGGAGATGAGCAGTACTTC. It translates to CASSPLGLAGDEQYF.

V and J are TRBV6-1 and TRBJ2-3, with D maybe TRBD2 (6 bases). Germline V gives CDR1 MNHNS, CDR2 SASEGT. The germline V and J ends were trimmed by 2 bases and 5 bases, with 14 bases remaining between them. There are 15 residues in the CDR3. CDR3 nucleotide sequence: TGTGCCAGCAGTGAACCGAACGGGGGAGGAGATACGCAGTATTTT. Translating gives CASSEPNGGGDTQYF.

With regard to this clonotype: A clone one base away is much larger, so this may be a read error. V gene TRBV12-3 or TRBV12-4 combines with J gene TRBJ2-7; D tentatively fits TRBD1 or TRBD2 (5 bases each). The DNA end lines up better with TRBJ2-4; the J call may be wrong. The CDR3 is 12 residues long. The CDR3 is CASGDDENIQYF. As DNA, the CDR3 is TGTGCCAGTGGGGACGACGAAAACATTCAGTACTTC.

Written as DNA, the CDR3 is TGTGCCAGCAGTTTATCGGGACAGCAATTGCGGGAGCAGTACTTC. Amino acids: CASSLSGQQLREQYF. This rearrangement joins TRBV28 to TRBJ2-7; 7 positions match TRBD1. Germline CDR1 MDHEN, CDR2 SYDVKM. The CDR3 is made up of 15 amino acids. V lost 1 base to trimming and J lost 7 bases; unmatched junction nucleotides: 10.

The chain couples TRBV7-2 to TRBJ1-2, with 7 bases identical to TRBD1. Trimming removed 3 bases from V and 3 bases from J; junction bases left unmatched: 4. The germline CDR1 and CDR2 sequences are SGHTA and FQGNSA. The CDR3 totals 14 residues. As DNA, the CDR3 is TGTGCCAGCAGCTTCAGGGGGATGGACTATGGCTACACCTTC. It translates to CASSFRGMDYGYTF.

This clonotype has at least ten counts. V and J are TRBV6-4 and TRBJ2-1; 11 bases align to TRBD2. J gave up 5 bases and V 2 bases, and 5 bases lay outside the gene matches. Germline loops: CDR1 MRHNA, CDR2 SNTAGT. The CDR3 has 16 residues. CDR3 sequence reads: CASSDQGTSGHNEQFF. The CDR3 DNA reads as TGTGCCAGCAGTGACCAGGGGACTAGCGGCCACAATGAGCAGTTCTTC.

Comments on this clonotype: A much larger clone is a single base away; this may be a read error. The chain has TRBV6-1 and TRBJ2-5; D remains unclear. Looked up from germline, CDR1 is MNHNS and CDR2 is SASEGT. The CDR3 is 16 amino acids. The CDR3 is CGSSELPFLSQETQYF. The CDR3 nucleotides are TGTGGCAGCAGTGAATTGCCCTTCCTATCTCAAGAGACCCAGTACTTC.

This clonotype was found a few times. The rearrangement links TRBV11-1 to TRBJ2-1, with 15 positions matching TRBD2. The CDR3 runs 16 residues. Germline lookup yields CDR1 SGHAT and CDR2 FQDESV (reference sequence). Unmatched junction bases numbered 7, after V lost 5 bases and J lost 8 bases. The CDR3 DNA sequence: TGTGCCAGCAGCAAAGGACTAGCGGGAGGGCCTTATGAGCAGTTCTTC. It translates to CASSKGLAGGPYEQFF.